These T cell receptor beta chains were read from a single sample in a study of blood T cell repertoires in COVID-19. Profiling relied on immunoSEQ multiplex PCR, and the TCRdb table lists in-frame clones only, not all of them. The sample shows about 72,000 clones, about 80% of them seen only once. Sequenced material: peripheral blood. Source of these receptors: a human donor in a cohort sampled during active COVID-19. CDR3s include the opening cysteine and the closing phenylalanine or tryptophan. Fields, in order: D gene, V gene, clone size, J gene, CDR3 DNA, CDR3 protein. The D gene is left open where the match is weak. Part of the rows lack a size; the others show once, few, many or a class for expanded clones.

-	TRBV7-9	few	TRBJ2-1	TGTGCCAGCAGCTTAGAAGTGGAGGGTGAGCAGTTCTTC	CASSLEVEGEQFF
-	TRBV27	-	TRBJ2-3	TGTGCCAGCAGTCTCCGATTCGGTGGGGGCGATACGCAGTATTTT	CASSLRFGGGDTQYF
TRBD2	TRBV4-1	few	TRBJ2-2	TGCGCCAGCAGCCAAGGGGCTAGCGGGGGAATCGGGGAGCTGTTTTTT	CASSQGASGGIGELFF
-	TRBV2	-	TRBJ1-4	TGTGCCAGCGCACGGAAGGGGAATGAAAAACTGTTTTTT	CASARKGNEKLFF
-	TRBV19	-	TRBJ1-5	TGTGCCAGTAGTCCGACAGCCCCCTATAGCAATCAGCCCCAGCATTTT	CASSPTAPYSNQPQHF
-	TRBV6-2/TRBV6-3	-	TRBJ2-7	TGTGCCAGCAGCCGACCGGGATTTAGCTCCTACGAGCAGTACTTC	CASSRPGFSSYEQYF
-	TRBV2	-	TRBJ1-5	TGTGCCAGCAGTATAACACAGTCGGGGTTGGATCAGCCCCAGCATTTT	CASSITQSGLDQPQHF
TRBD1	TRBV4-1	few	TRBJ2-7	TGCGCCAGCAGCCAAATGGGGACAGGGGGCTACGAGCAGTACTTC	CASSQMGTGGYEQYF
TRBD1	TRBV9	once	TRBJ2-2	TGTGCCAGCAGCGTACGGCAGGGGGCTGACACCGGGGAGCTGTTTTTT	CASSVRQGADTGELFF
TRBD1	TRBV4-1	-	TRBJ1-2	TGCGCCAGCAGCCAATCACAGGGGGAAACCTATGGCTACACCTTC	CASSQSQGETYGYTF
-	TRBV6-5	-	TRBJ1-5	TGTGCCAGCAGTCCTCTATCATATCAGCCCCAGCATTTT	CASSPLSYQPQHF
-	TRBV12-3/TRBV12-4	-	TRBJ1-5	TGTGCCAGCAGCCTATGGAGGGCCCAGCATTTT	CASSLWRAQHF
TRBD1	TRBV12-5	-	TRBJ1-2	TGTGCTAGTGGGGACAGGACCTTGGGATCCTATGGCTACACCTTC	CASGDRTLGSYGYTF
TRBD2	TRBV5-1	-	TRBJ2-7	TGCGCCAGCAGCTTGGCTGGCGGGGGATACGAGCAGTACTTC	CASSLAGGGYEQYF
TRBD1	TRBV11-3	-	TRBJ1-1	TGTGCCAGCAGCCCGGGACAGGGGGCCGGGACTGAAGCTTTCTTT	CASSPGQGAGTEAFF
-	TRBV10-2	-	TRBJ1-1	TGCGCCAGCACGGGTGCGCAGGGAAGCACTGAAGCTTTCTTT	CASTGAQGSTEAFF
TRBD1	TRBV7-6	-	TRBJ1-5	TGTGCCAGCAGCTCCCAGACAGGGGCAGGTCAGCCCCAGCATTTT	CASSSQTGAGQPQHF
-	TRBV7-9	few	TRBJ1-1	TGTGCCAGCAGCCAGGGGAAGGGTATGAACACTGAAGCTTTCTTT	CASSQGKGMNTEAFF
-	TRBV27	few	TRBJ1-1	TGTGCCAGCAGTTTTGGGCCGAACACTGAAGCTTTCTTT	CASSFGPNTEAFF
TRBD1	TRBV24-1	-	TRBJ2-2	TGTGCCACCAGTGATCAGGACAGGGGGCTCGGGGAGCTGTTTTTT	CATSDQDRGLGELFF
-	TRBV30	-	TRBJ1-5	TGTGCCTGGAGTGCCCCGTGGGGCCTGGCCGATCAGCCCCAGCATTTT	CAWSAPWGLADQPQHF
-	TRBV6-4	once	TRBJ1-3	TGTGCCAGCAGTGACTCACCGGGATCCGGAGGAAACACCATATATTTT	CASSDSPGSGGNTIYF
-	TRBV5-4	-	TRBJ2-5	TGTGCCAGCAGCTTGGAGGTGGATCGGCGCGGGACCCAGTACTTC	CASSLEVDRRGTQYF
-	TRBV18	-	TRBJ1-3	TGTGCCAGCTCACCACAACAGAGCTCTGGAAACACCATATATTTT	CASSPQQSSGNTIYF
TRBD1	TRBV30	-	TRBJ2-7	TGTGCCTGGAGTGTAGGACAGGCCTACGAGCAGTACTTC	CAWSVGQAYEQYF
TRBD2	TRBV7-2	-	TRBJ2-1	TGTGCCAGCACCTCAGAGTGGGGGGGTGAGCAGTTCTTC	CASTSEWGGEQFF
-	TRBV19	-	TRBJ2-7	TGTGCCAGTACCCCCGGTCCCTCCTACGAGCAGTACTTC	CASTPGPSYEQYF
TRBD1	TRBV10-3	once	TRBJ2-3	TGTGCCATCAGTGAGTCTTCCGGGACAGGGAGAAGGGATACGCAGTATTTT	CAISESSGTGRRDTQYF
-	TRBV7-8	-	TRBJ1-6	TGTGCCAGCAGCCCTCTTACGGGATCTGCACCCCTCCACTTT	CASSPLTGSAPLHF
TRBD1	TRBV6-2/TRBV6-3	-	TRBJ2-7	TGTGCCAGCAGTTACTCCTCGGACAGGGTAACCTACGAGCAGTACTTC	CASSYSSDRVTYEQYF
-	TRBV12-3/TRBV12-4	-	TRBJ2-3	TGTGCCAGCAGACAGGTCACAGATACGCAGTATTTT	CASRQVTDTQYF
-	TRBV28	-	TRBJ2-7	TGTGCCAGCAGAGACTCAAGGGAGCAGTACTTC	CASRDSREQYF